The 18 T cell receptor beta chains in this list originate from one sample, sequenced in a study of blood T cell repertoires in COVID-19. Repertoires were generated with immunoSEQ multiplex PCR, while TCRdb's copy carries only in-frame clones and drops some. The top ten hold approximately 7.5% of the sample, which has around 310,000 clones, 90% seen once. Sequenced: peripheral blood. The receptors come from a woman between 25 and 40 years old with COVID-19, enrolled during active disease.

The chain uses TRBV29-1 and TRBJ1-4; tentatively, D is TRBD1 (5 bases). Germline V gene data show CDR1 as SQVTM and CDR2 as ANQGSEA. This CDR3 spans 12 amino acids. V lost 3 bases and J lost 8, with 10 bases in between. The CDR3 here is CSVDRGSEKLFF. DNA of the CDR3: TGCAGCGTTGATCGGGGGAGCGAAAAACTGTTTTTT.

The genes are TRBV12-5 and TRBJ2-2; 9 bases map to TRBD1. The CDR3 is 15 amino acids. Germline CDR1 reads LGHNT; CDR2 reads FRNRAP. V lost 6 bases and J lost 2; bases outside the gene matches: 4. In DNA, the CDR3 is TGTGCTAGTGGCTCGGGACAGGGTAACACCGGGGAGCTGTTTTTT. This gives the protein CASGSGQGNTGELFF.

This clone was counted only a few times. The CDR3 nucleotides read TGCGCCAGCAGGAGACTAGCGGGAGTGACTATGGGATCCTACGAGCAGTACTTC. It yields the protein CASRRLAGVTMGSYEQYF. The chain employs TRBV10-2 and TRBJ2-7; the match to TRBD2 covers 12 bases. J gave up 1 base and V 6 bases, and 13 bases lay outside the gene matches. The CDR3 covers 18 residues. The germline gives CDR1 WSHSY, CDR2 SAAADI.

The chain carries TRBV3-1 (or the pseudogene TRBV3-2) and TRBJ2-5, with a tentative D call TRBD1 (5 bases). Germline CDR1 LGHDT, CDR2 YNNKEL (reference sequence). V lost 0 bases and J lost 5, with 13 bases in between. This CDR3 spans 15 amino acids. For the CDR3, the DNA is TGTGCCAGCAGCCAAGATCTGGCAGGGTGGGAGACCCAGTACTTC. This codes for CASSQDLAGWETQYF.

This clone showed up just once. The chain joins TRBV14 to TRBJ1-2, with TRBD1 matching 8 bases. CDR1 is SGHDN and CDR2 is FVKESK in the germline V gene. Germline trimming cut 6 bases from V and 4 bases from J; bases unmatched to any gene: 7. The CDR3 covers 14 residues. This chain's CDR3 is CASSSTGVIYGYTF. The DNA of the CDR3 is TGTGCCAGCAGTTCGACAGGGGTGATCTATGGCTACACCTTC. Full variable domain (rest looked up from reference TRBV14 and TRBJ1-2): EAGVTQFPSHSVIEKGQTVTLRCDPISGHDNLYWYRRVMGKEIKFLLHFVKESKQDESGMPNNRFLAERTGGTYSTLKVQPAELEDSGVYFCASSSTGVIYGYTFGSGTRLTVV.

The V and J genes are TRBV29-1 and TRBJ2-3, with 11 bases lining up with TRBD2. In germline, CDR1 is SQVTM, CDR2 ANQGSEA. CDR3 size: 16 residues. The ends lost 4 bases at V and 4 bases at J; junction bases unmatched: 10. The DNA of the CDR3 is TGCAGCGTTGGGAGGTCTACTAGCGGGAGAGCAGATACGCAGTATTTT. Translating it yields CSVGRSTSGRADTQYF.

The rearrangement uses TRBV25-1 and TRBJ2-2, with a possible D match to TRBD2 (5 bases). CDR3 size: 14 residues. V was clipped by 8 bases and J by 7 bases, with 17 bases between them. The germline gives CDR1 MGHDK, CDR2 SYGVNS. The CDR3 DNA reads TGTGCCAGCGAGGTGACGGGGTCTGGCGGGGAGCTGTTTTTT. The encoded protein is CASEVTGSGGELFF. The entire variable domain, with the rest obtained from reference TRBV25-1 and TRBJ2-2, is as follows: EADIYQTPRYLVIGTGKKITLECSQTMGHDKMYWYQQDPGMELHLIHYSYGVNSTEKGDLSSESTVSRIRTEHFPLTLESARPSHTSQYLCASEVTGSGGELFFGEGSRLTVL.

The chain combines TRBV7-2 with TRBJ2-7; TRBD2 might be the D (5 bases). The CDR3 covers 14 residues. Trimming left V 3 bases short and J 5 bases short, with 14 bases between. From germline, CDR1 is SGHTA and CDR2 FQGNSA. The CDR3 nucleotides read TGTGCCAGCAGCTTGATGGAGGCGAGGAACGAGCAGTACTTC. Protein: CASSLMEARNEQYF. The whole variable domain, filled in from reference TRBV7-2 and TRBJ2-7, reads GAGVSQSPSNKVTEKGKDVELRCDPISGHTALYWYRQSLGQGLEFLIYFQGNSAPDKSGLPSDRFSAERTGGSVSTLTIQRTQQEDSAVYLCASSLMEARNEQYFGPGTRLTVT.

The chain links TRBV4-2 to TRBJ1-3; D perhaps matches TRBD1 (5 bases). The CDR3 covers 16 residues. The V end was cut by 2 bases, the J end by 0 bases, with 11 bases between. Looked up from germline, CDR1 is LGHNA and CDR2 is YNFKEQ. CDR3 sequence reads: CASSQPQVSSGNTIYF. CDR3 bases: TGTGCCAGCAGCCAACCACAGGTATCCTCTGGAAACACCATATATTTT.

CDR3 sequence (DNA): TGTGCCACCAGCAGAGATCTAAGCGGGGCCTCCTACGAGCAGTACTTC. Translation: CATSRDLSGASYEQYF. V gene TRBV15 combines with J gene TRBJ2-7; 7 positions match TRBD2. This CDR3 has 16 residues. V was clipped by 0 bases and J by 0 bases; unmatched bases: 5. Per germline, CDR1 LNHNV and CDR2 YYDKDF (reference sequence).

The genes are TRBV11-2 and TRBJ2-2; D remains ambiguous. Germline V gives CDR1 SGHAT, CDR2 FQNNGV. V was pared by 3 bases and J by 3 bases, with 5 bases between. The CDR3 spans 13 residues. The CDR3 region is CASSFSHTGELFF. CDR3 DNA sequence: TGTGCCAGCAGCTTCTCCCACACCGGGGAGCTGTTTTTT. The variable domain in full, completed from reference TRBV11-2 and TRBJ2-2, reads EAGVAQSPRYKIIEKRQSVAFWCNPISGHATLYWYQQILGQGPKLLIQFQNNGVVDDSQLPKDRFSAERLKGVDSTLKIQPAKLEDSAVYLCASSFSHTGELFFGEGSRLTVL.

Only a few counts were recorded for this clone. The chain recombines TRBV9 with TRBJ1-3; D not resolved. Looked up from germline, CDR1 is SGDLS and CDR2 is YYNGEE. The CDR3 spans 14 residues. Trimming cost V 2 bases and J 2 bases, with 8 bases left between them. This CDR3 reads CASSVEAPGNTIYF. The CDR3 DNA is TGTGCCAGCAGCGTTGAAGCCCCTGGAAACACCATATATTTT.

This chain connects TRBV6-5 to TRBJ1-4, with no clear D. The CDR3 runs to 14 residues. Germline V gene lookup returns CDR1 MNHEY and CDR2 SVGAGI. Trimming removed 9 bases from V and 3 bases from J, with 14 bases in between. CDR3 amino acids: CASSVGSPNEKLFF. The DNA for the CDR3 is TGTGCCAGTTCAGTGGGCAGTCCTAATGAAAAACTGTTTTTT.

The chain uses TRBV2 and TRBJ1-5, with D maybe TRBD1 (6 bases). Trimming left V 6 bases short and J 7 bases short, with 16 bases between. In germline, CDR1 is SNHLY, CDR2 FYNNEI. The CDR3 runs 14 residues. The CDR3 sequence: CASSRDGQGQPQHF. The DNA for the CDR3 is TGTGCCAGCAGCAGGGACGGTCAGGGGCAGCCCCAGCATTTT.

About this clone: Within the sample, other DNA sequences also encode this same CDR3. V usage is TRBV6-5 and J usage is TRBJ2-7; 11 nucleotides line up with TRBD2. From germline, CDR1 is MNHEY and CDR2 SVGAGI. The CDR3 contains 14 residues. The V and J ends lost 4 bases and 2 bases, in that order; junction bases with no gene match: 1. CDR3 in amino acids: CASSSGLAAYEQYF. Here the CDR3 DNA reads TGTGCCAGCAGTTCGGGACTAGCGGCCTACGAGCAGTACTTC.

The chain is built from TRBV28 and TRBJ2-3; TRBD2 matches 7 bases. The junction had 8 bases not matched to a gene; V was cut back by 7 bases and J by 1 base. Germline CDR1 is MDHEN and CDR2 is SYDVKM. The CDR3 has 15 amino acids. The CDR3 loop reads CASNRASGGTDTQYF. CDR3 nucleotides: TGTGCCAGCAATCGGGCTAGCGGAGGCACAGATACGCAGTATTTT.

V usage is TRBV7-9 and J usage is TRBJ2-1; maybe TRBD2 (5 bases). The germline gives CDR1 SEHNR, CDR2 FQNEAQ (reference sequence). This CDR3 comprises 14 residues. The V and J ends lost 1 base and 7 bases respectively, with 11 bases between them. CDR3 sequence: CASSLDGSRNEQFF. CDR3 coding DNA: TGTGCCAGCAGCTTAGATGGGAGCAGAAATGAGCAGTTCTTC. Drawing the rest from reference TRBV7-9 and TRBJ2-1, the complete variable domain is DTGVSQNPRHKITKRGQNVTFRCDPISEHNRLYWYRQTLGQGPEFLTYFQNEAQLEKSRLLSDRFSAERPKGSFSTLEIQRTEQGDSAMYLCASSLDGSRNEQFFGPGTRLTVL.

This sequence joins TRBV19 and TRBJ2-2; 7 bases are shared with TRBD1. Germline-derived CDR1 and CDR2 are LNHDA and SQIVND (reference sequence). J gave up 5 bases and V 5 bases, and 5 bases lay outside the gene matches. CDR3 length: 14 amino acids. The CDR3 sequence: CASSSQGWTGELFF. The DNA of the CDR3 is TGTGCCAGTAGTTCACAGGGGTGGACCGGGGAGCTGTTTTTT.